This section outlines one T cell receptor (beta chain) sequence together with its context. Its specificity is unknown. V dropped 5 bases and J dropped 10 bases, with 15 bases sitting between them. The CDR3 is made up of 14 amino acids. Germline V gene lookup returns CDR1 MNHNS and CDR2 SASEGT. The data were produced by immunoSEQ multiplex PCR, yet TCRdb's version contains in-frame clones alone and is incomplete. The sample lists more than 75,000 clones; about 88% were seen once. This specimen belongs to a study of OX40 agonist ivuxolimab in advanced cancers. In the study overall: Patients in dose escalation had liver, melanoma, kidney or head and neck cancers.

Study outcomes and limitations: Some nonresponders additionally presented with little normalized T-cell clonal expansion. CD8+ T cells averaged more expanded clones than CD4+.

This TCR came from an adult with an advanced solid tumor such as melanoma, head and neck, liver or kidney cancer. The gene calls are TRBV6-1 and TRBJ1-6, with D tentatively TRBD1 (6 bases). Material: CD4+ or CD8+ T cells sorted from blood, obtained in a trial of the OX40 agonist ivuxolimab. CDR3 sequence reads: CASSIRGGESPLHF. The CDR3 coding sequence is TGTGCCAGCAGTATCAGGGGTGGTGAATCACCCCTCCACTTT.